This T cell receptor (beta chain) appears in the sequencing data of a study of T-cell reconstitution after alpha-beta-depleted transplantation in children (dated by TCRdb to about 2016). Regarding the complete study: T-cell immune reconstitution after TCRalphabeta/CD19-depleted allogeneic hematopoietic cell transplantation in children was quantitatively tracked in the study by means of TCR repertoire profiling. What the authors observed across the whole study: The apparently early alphabetaT-cell count recovery about two months after transplant was reportedly dependent on only several hundred rapidly expanded clones derived from non-depleted graft cells. In some patients, high TCRbeta diversity at day 60 was attributed to recipient T cells and intrathymic progenitors that had survived conditioning. Over subsequent months, a decline in hyperexpanded clone frequencies was noted, and after one year, T-cell counts and TCRbeta diversity were mostly ascribed to newly produced T cells.

A remark on this clonotype: Its cognate antigen has yet to be identified. It has no much larger one-base neighbor in the sample; base qualities were not kept.

Taken from cysteine to phenylalanine, the CDR3 has 20 residues. Of all the DNA, just the CDR3 is kept, 60 bases in frame from base 1. Cut back by 2 bases and 0 bases, the V and J ends lie 20 bases apart. CDR1 and CDR2, per the germline V gene, are SGHAT and FQNNGV. Preparation of the library involved PCR. Sequenced using an Illumina HiSeq 2500. TCR libraries were prepared with molecular barcoding, using unique molecular identifiers to normalize TCRbeta repertoire quantification. TCRdb's own reprocessing of the public reads used fastp at Q25 and MiXCR and kept productive beta chains. Every CDR3 protein is listed once, alongside the most common genes and DNA of its rows. The sample includes around 420,000 distinct CDR3 sequences, with about 16% observed a single time. 25% to 30% of the sample goes to the ten largest clones. The meaning of the sample's treatment or condition label: allogeneic hematopoietic cell transplantation with graft depleted of TCRalphabeta T cells and CD19 B cells. The children who served as transplant recipients had been given grafts of TCRalphabeta/CD19-depleted allogeneic hematopoietic cells.

The sequence derives from a boy in the first two years of life who had a stem cell transplant for Wiskott-Aldrich syndrome, so the T cells may come from the graft donor. The chain employs TRBV11-2 and TRBJ2-6, with the D gene uncertain. The specimen comprised PBMCs, mostly from graft donor cells, sampled 360 days after TCRalphabeta/CD19-depleted stem cell transplant. The CDR3 here reads CASSLFAPTFPSSGANVLTF. The nucleotides are TGTGCCAGCAGCTTATTTGCCCCAACTTTTCCTAGCTCTGGGGCCAACGTCCTGACTTTC. Extended through the reference TRBV11-2 and TRBJ2-6 proteins, this CDR3 yields the full variable domain: EAGVAQSPRYKIIEKRQSVAFWCNPISGHATLYWYQQILGQGPKLLIQFQNNGVVDDSQLPKDRFSAERLKGVDSTLKIQPAKLEDSAVYLCASSLFAPTFPSSGANVLTFGAGSRLTVL.